Shown below are 23 T cell receptor beta chains from a single sample sequenced in a study of fetal regulatory T cell absence and autoimmunity. This table comes from immunoSEQ multiplex PCR, and its TCRdb copy is limited to in-frame clones, with some not included. Of about 95,000 clones listed, about 78% are singletons. Material: pancreas tissue. These receptor sequences come from a male donor with IPEX syndrome.

The V call is TRBV7-6, the J call TRBJ2-3; the match to TRBD1 covers 9 bases. The germline V gene has CDR1 SGHVS and CDR2 FNYEAQ. Trimming took 3 bases from V and 4 from J; bases not matched to a gene: 2. The CDR3 has 14 residues. CDR3 sequence reads: CASSFGTGPDTQYF. Written as DNA, the CDR3 is TGTGCCAGCAGCTTCGGGACAGGGCCAGATACGCAGTATTTT.

This clone showed up just a few times. V is TRBV7-9 and J is TRBJ1-2; no reliable D call. The CDR3 has 15 residues. V dropped 2 bases and J dropped 6 bases, with 16 bases sitting between them. CDR1 SEHNR and CDR2 FQNEAQ come from the germline V gene (reference sequence). The chain's CDR3 is CASSLPPPFADGYTF. CDR3 sequence (DNA): TGTGCCAGCAGCTTACCCCCCCCGTTTGCTGATGGCTACACCTTC.

The chain couples TRBV6-5 to TRBJ2-3; no reliable D call. V was trimmed by 5 bases and J by 0 bases, leaving 0 bases between them. Germline assignment: CDR1 MNHEY and CDR2 SVGAGI. This CDR3 is 11 amino acids long. CDR3 residues: CASSSTDTQYF. CDR3 DNA: TGTGCCAGCAGTAGCACAGATACGCAGTATTTT.

The chain joins TRBV5-6 to TRBJ2-3, with 9 bases that match TRBD1. V was clipped by 4 bases and J by 3 bases; unmatched bases: 3. The CDR3 consists of 14 residues. Germline V gene data show CDR1 as SGHDT and CDR2 as YYEEEE. The DNA of the CDR3 is TGTGCCAGCAGCCCCGGGACAGGGACAGATACGCAGTATTTT. Amino acids: CASSPGTGTDTQYF.

The chain combines TRBV4-2 with TRBJ2-3; weak D call: TRBD2 (6 bases). This CDR3 spans 15 amino acids. Trimming took 2 bases from V and 5 from J, leaving 14 bases between them. The germline CDR1 and CDR2 sequences are LGHNA and YNFKEQ. This chain's CDR3 is CASSQKAAGGDTQYF. CDR3 DNA: TGTGCCAGCAGCCAAAAGGCCGCCGGGGGAGATACGCAGTATTTT.

This clone showed up just a few times. This chain joins TRBV7-2 and TRBJ1-2; D unresolved. CDR3 length: 12 amino acids. Germline V gene data show CDR1 as SGHTA and CDR2 as FQGNSA. The V gene lost 2 bases and the J gene lost 2 bases, with 3 bases spanning the gap. CDR3 coding DNA: TGTGCCAGCAGCTTACAAAACTATGGCTACACCTTC. It yields the protein CASSLQNYGYTF.

The sample holds a few counts of this clone. The genes are TRBV5-1 and TRBJ2-3; the match to TRBD2 covers 12 bases. Germline CDR1 and CDR2: SGHRS and YFSETQ. The CDR3 is 16 residues long. J gave up 2 bases and V 4 bases, and 5 bases lay outside the gene matches. CDR3 in DNA: TGCGCCAGCAGCCCACTAGCGGGAGGCCTCACAGATACGCAGTATTTT. This codes for CASSPLAGGLTDTQYF. Supplemented by reference TRBV5-1 and TRBJ2-3, the full variable domain reads KAGVTQTPRYLIKTRGQQVTLSCSPISGHRSVSWYQQTPGQGLQFLFEYFSETQRNKGNFPGRFSGRQFSNSRSEMNVSTLELGDSALYLCASSPLAGGLTDTQYFGPGTRLTVL.

The chain uses TRBV6-6 and TRBJ2-7, with a possible D match to TRBD2 (6 bases). Germline CDR1 is MNHNY and CDR2 is SVGAGI (reference sequence). The CDR3 extends over 12 amino acids. V lost 2 bases and J 7 bases, leaving 9 bases between the germline ends. The CDR3 sequence: CASSYRAGEQYF. Here the CDR3 DNA reads TGTGCCAGCAGTTACCGGGCGGGGGAGCAGTACTTC.

This chain connects TRBV6-6 to TRBJ1-2; 7 nucleotides match TRBD1. The germline CDR1 and CDR2 sequences are MNHNY and SVGAGI (reference sequence). V dropped 2 bases and J dropped 6; count of bases not matched to a gene: 6. The CDR3 consists of 14 residues. CDR3 sequence: CASSYPTGYDGYTF. CDR3 DNA sequence: TGTGCCAGCAGTTACCCGACAGGGTACGATGGCTACACCTTC.

The chain is built from TRBV5-6 and TRBJ1-2; no firm D call. Germline-derived CDR1 and CDR2 are SGHDT and YYEEEE. The CDR3 has 12 residues. V lost 2 bases and J lost 0, with 2 bases in between. The CDR3 here is CASSFPNYGYTF. CDR3 in DNA: TGTGCCAGCAGCTTTCCTAACTATGGCTACACCTTC.

This sequence joins TRBV6-1 and TRBJ2-1; D gene unclear. Per germline, CDR1 MNHNS and CDR2 SASEGT. The CDR3 loop spans 15 amino acids. V was pared by 8 bases and J by 1 base, with 15 bases between. The CDR3 loop reads CASRRVHSSYNEQFF. The CDR3 DNA reads TGTGCCAGCCGTAGGGTACACTCTTCCTACAATGAGCAGTTCTTC.

This clone has a single count. The rearrangement uses TRBV5-4 and TRBJ2-3; D not certain. CDR3 length: 13 amino acids. V was trimmed by 0 bases and J by 4 bases, leaving 6 bases between them. From germline, CDR1 is SGHNT and CDR2 YYREEE (reference sequence). The CDR3 loop reads CASSLDRPDTQYF. The CDR3 nucleotides read TGTGCCAGCAGCTTGGACCGACCAGATACGCAGTATTTT.

The chain uses TRBV11-2 and TRBJ1-5; D call uncertain. This CDR3 region has 13 residues. The V gene lost 0 bases and the J gene lost 1 base, with 1 base spanning the gap. In germline, CDR1 is SGHAT, CDR2 FQNNGV. DNA of the CDR3: TGTGCCAGCAGCTTAGACAGCAATCAGCCCCAGCATTTT. Protein product: CASSLDSNQPQHF.

About this clone: Possible read error: a much larger clone is one base away. The chain joins TRBV9 to TRBJ2-3; 12 bases are a match to TRBD2. Germline V lookup: CDR1 SGDLS, CDR2 YYNGEE. V dropped 4 bases and J dropped 3; count of bases not matched to a gene: 3. This CDR3 contains 15 residues. The CDR3, as DNA: TGTGCCAGCAGCCCCGGACTAGCGGGGACAGATACGCAGTATTTT. Its protein is CASSPGLAGTDTQYF.

There are a few counts of this clone. The V gene is TRBV7-2, the J gene TRBJ2-5, with 11 positions matching TRBD2. The CDR3 sequence is 16 residues long. Per germline, CDR1 SGHTA and CDR2 FQGNSA. Germline trimming cut 0 bases from V and 5 bases from J; bases unmatched to any gene: 5. The CDR3 protein is CASSLASSGGRETQYF. The DNA for the CDR3 is TGTGCCAGCAGCTTAGCCTCTAGCGGGGGGCGGGAGACCCAGTACTTC.

This clone showed up just once. This rearrangement joins TRBV10-3 to TRBJ2-7, with D perhaps given as TRBD1 or TRBD2 (5 bases each). From germline, CDR1 is ENHRY and CDR2 SYGVKD. V was shortened by 8 bases and J by 0 bases, with 11 bases between the two germline ends. The CDR3 extends over 13 amino acids. This CDR3 reads CAIGTGVSYEQYF. The CDR3 DNA sequence: TGTGCCATCGGGACGGGTGTCTCCTACGAGCAGTACTTC.

The chain couples TRBV7-2 to TRBJ1-1; possibly TRBD1 for D (5 bases). The CDR3 has 15 residues. Trimming pared 2 bases from V and 1 base from J, leaving 11 bases between. In germline, CDR1 is SGHTA, CDR2 FQGNSA. The DNA for the CDR3 is TGTGCCAGCAGCTTACACCAGGGTTGGAACACTGAAGCTTTCTTT. Translation: CASSLHQGWNTEAFF.

This rearrangement joins TRBV19 to TRBJ2-2; D is unclear. The germline gives CDR1 LNHDA, CDR2 SQIVND (reference sequence). The CDR3 contains 16 residues. With 6 bases removed from V and 1 base from J, the gap between germline ends came to 15 bases. This CDR3 reads CASSQTRRLNTGELFF. The CDR3 bases are TGTGCCAGTAGCCAGACCCGGAGACTGAACACCGGGGAGCTGTTTTTT.

V usage is TRBV5-7 and J usage is TRBJ2-5; 8 nucleotides agree with TRBD2. TRBV5-7 carries the ORF label, with uncertain function. The CDR3 sequence is 16 residues long. The ends lost 1 base at V and 4 bases at J; junction bases unmatched: 9. DNA of the CDR3: TGTGCCAGCAGCTTGTTGGGGGGCGCGGGAGGAGAGACCCAGTACTTC. This translates into CASSLLGGAGGETQYF.

This clone was observed at least ten times. The rearrangement joins TRBV4-1 to TRBJ1-2; TRBD1 matches 9 bases. J gave up 8 bases and V 3 bases, and 13 bases lay outside the gene matches. CDR3 length equals 16 residues. Germline values: CDR1 MGHRA, CDR2 YSYEKL. CDR3 DNA sequence: TGCGCCAGCAGCCAGGGACGGGACAGGGTAGCCCACGGCTACACCTTC. Amino acids: CASSQGRDRVAHGYTF.

The chain has TRBV5-1 and TRBJ2-1; no definite D call. CDR1 is SGHRS and CDR2 is YFSETQ in the germline V gene. The CDR3 runs 10 residues. Trimming stripped 7 bases from V and 6 bases from J, with 5 bases between. The CDR3 sequence is CASGSNEQFF. The CDR3 nucleotides are TGCGCCAGCGGGTCCAATGAGCAGTTCTTC.

This chain links TRBV21-1 with TRBJ2-7; the listed D gene, TRBD1, was not tested against the DNA. TRBV21-1 is shown as a pseudogene. The CDR3 length is 14 residues. CDR3 protein: CASSKYRDRAEQYF. For the CDR3, the DNA is TGTGCCAGCAGCAAATACCGGGACAGGGCCGAGCAGTACTTC.

The V call is TRBV4-3, the J call TRBJ2-7; 7 bases are shared with TRBD2. This CDR3 contains 15 residues. V lost 6 bases, J lost 2 bases, and 10 bases stayed unmatched. Per germline, CDR1 LGHNA and CDR2 YSLEER. The CDR3 sequence: CASSLTEGGPYEQYF. CDR3 DNA: TGCGCCAGCAGTTTGACCGAGGGAGGGCCCTACGAGCAGTACTTC.